This TCR beta chain comes out of a study of CD8 T cells in Susac syndrome. About the research overall: Among sequenced Susac syndrome patients, about 6 had active disease and 8 or 9 were in remission.

After extraction with the RNeasy kit, about 0.5 to 1 ug of the RNA was reverse transcribed using random hexamers. In TCRdb, the immunoSEQ multiplex PCR reads were re-called with MiXCR into one record per CDR3 protein. The sample has about 94,000 distinct CDR3 sequences; around 94% are singletons. The CDR3 sequence is 17 residues long. Trimming cost V 5 bases and J 0 bases; bases outside gene matches: 7. CDR1 and CDR2 (germline): MNHEY, SMNVEV (reference sequence). CD8+ and CD4+ T cells taken from blood had their TCR beta sequenced. The chain employs TRBV27 and TRBJ1-6, with 7 nucleotides matching TRBD1. The specimen was CD4+ T cells from PBMCs. The sequence derives from a human donor with Susac syndrome. The CDR3 loop reads CASSGTTGSSYNSPLHF. The CDR3 nucleotides are TGTGCCAGCAGTGGAACGACAGGGAGCTCCTATAATTCACCCCTCCACTTT.